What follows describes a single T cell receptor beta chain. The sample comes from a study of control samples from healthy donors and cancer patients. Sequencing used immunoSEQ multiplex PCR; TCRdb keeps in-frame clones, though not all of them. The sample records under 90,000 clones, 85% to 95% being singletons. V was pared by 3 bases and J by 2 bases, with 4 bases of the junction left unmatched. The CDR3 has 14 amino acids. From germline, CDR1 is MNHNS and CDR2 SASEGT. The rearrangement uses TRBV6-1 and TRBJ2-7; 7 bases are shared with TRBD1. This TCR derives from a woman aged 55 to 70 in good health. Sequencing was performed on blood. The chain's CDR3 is CASSERTGPYEQYF. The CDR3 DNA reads TGTGCCAGCAGTGAGAGGACAGGTCCCTACGAGCAGTACTTC.